Below are 21 T cell receptor beta chains sequenced from a single sample in a study of control samples from healthy donors and cancer patients. Libraries were prepared by immunoSEQ multiplex PCR; TCRdb keeps only in-frame clonotypes and omits some of them. This repertoire shows fewer than 100,000 clones, more than 70% found once; its top ten account for around 5.4%. The sequenced sample was blood. The origin of the receptors is a woman aged 45-59 years in good health.

This chain links TRBV18 with TRBJ1-4; D not certain. V was shortened by 2 bases and J by 10 bases, with 14 bases between the two germline ends. This CDR3 region has 14 residues. CDR1 and CDR2 (germline): KGHSH, LQKENI. CDR3 protein: CASSPVQEVSKLFF. The CDR3 DNA sequence: TGTGCCAGCTCACCAGTCCAGGAAGTTTCAAAACTGTTTTTT.

This clone was counted once. This chain links TRBV28 with TRBJ1-6, with 10 positions matching TRBD1. CDR1 and CDR2 from the germline V gene are MDHEN and SYDVKM. This CDR3 is 16 amino acids long. The ends lost 3 bases at V and 7 bases at J; junction bases unmatched: 6. CDR3 sequence: CASSFPQTGGNSPLHF. The CDR3 DNA reads as TGTGCCAGCAGTTTCCCCCAGACAGGGGGCAATTCACCCCTCCACTTT. Drawing the rest from reference TRBV28 and TRBJ1-6, the complete variable domain is DVKVTQSSRYLVKRTGEKVFLECVQDMDHENMFWYRQDPGLGLRLIYFSYDVKMKEKGDIPEGYSVSREKKERFSLILESASTNQTSMYLCASSFPQTGGNSPLHFGNGTRLTVT.

This chain connects TRBV19 to TRBJ1-2; 9 bases fit TRBD1. The CDR3 covers 14 residues. Germline assignment: CDR1 LNHDA and CDR2 SQIVND (reference sequence). V trimming: 5 bases; J trimming: 5 bases; junction bases outside the gene matches: 6. The CDR3 sequence: CASSPGQGQYGYTF. The DNA of the CDR3 is TGTGCCAGTAGTCCGGGACAGGGCCAATATGGCTACACCTTC.

In its sample, this clone was seen once. The V and J genes are TRBV14 and TRBJ1-2; 11 bases fit TRBD1. Trimming removed 4 bases from V and 3 bases from J; junction bases left unmatched: 4. In germline, CDR1 is SGHDN, CDR2 FVKESK. This CDR3 comprises 15 residues. The CDR3 DNA reads as TGTGCCAGCAGCCGGACAGGGGGCCCGCACTATGGCTACACCTTC. Amino acids: CASSRTGGPHYGYTF.

A few counts support this clone. The same CDR3 is also encoded by other DNA sequences in this sample. The chain links TRBV5-4 to TRBJ1-1, with D uncertain. Trimming left V 1 base short and J 2 bases short, with 0 bases between. The CDR3 covers 11 residues. CDR1 SGHNT and CDR2 YYREEE come from the germline V gene (reference sequence). This chain's CDR3 is CASSLNTEAFF. The CDR3 DNA reads as TGTGCCAGCAGCTTGAACACTGAAGCTTTCTTT.

The chain couples TRBV5-8 to TRBJ1-4; D gene unclear. V lost 4 bases, J lost 2 bases, and 9 bases lay in between. The CDR3 spans 14 residues. CDR1 SGHTS and CDR2 YDEGEE come from the germline V gene. CDR3 region: CASSRAVTNEKLFF. The CDR3 coding sequence is TGTGCCAGCAGCCGGGCAGTCACTAATGAAAAACTGTTTTTT.

The chain combines TRBV30 with TRBJ1-1, with a possible D match to TRBD1 (6 bases). This CDR3 is 12 amino acids long. Per the germline V gene, CDR1 is GTSNPN and CDR2 is SVGIG (reference sequence). Trimming pared 2 bases from V and 7 bases from J, leaving 11 bases between. The CDR3 DNA follows: TGTGCCTGGAGTCCAGGACAGCTTGAAGCTTTCTTT. Translating it yields CAWSPGQLEAFF. The full variable domain, in which reference TRBV30 and TRBJ1-1 provide the parts outside the CDR3, is SQTIHQWPATLVQPVGSPLSLECTVEGTSNPNLYWYRQAAGRGLQLLFYSVGIGQISSEVPQNLSASRPQDRQFILSSKKLLLSDSGFYLCAWSPGQLEAFFGQGTRLTVV.

This sequence joins TRBV29-1 and TRBJ1-4; possible D gene TRBD1, 5 bases. The V end was cut by 4 bases, the J end by 7 bases, with 16 bases between. Germline V lookup: CDR1 SQVTM, CDR2 ANQGSEA. There are 14 residues in the CDR3. In nucleotides, the CDR3 is TGCAGCGTTGTTCAGGGAAGGGAGGGTGAAAAACTGTTTTTT. It is translated as CSVVQGREGEKLFF. Looking up the rest from reference TRBV29-1 and TRBJ1-4 gives the full variable domain: SAVISQKPSRDICQRGTSLTIQCQVDSQVTMMFWYRQQPGQSLTLIATANQGSEATYESGFVIDKFPISRPNLTFSTLTVSNMSPEDSSIYLCSVVQGREGEKLFFGSGTQLSVL.

The chain joins TRBV18 to TRBJ2-1; D is undetermined. The CDR3 length is 14 residues. Between the trimmed V and J ends, which lost 3 bases and 10 bases, there was a span of 16 bases. Germline loops: CDR1 KGHSH, CDR2 LQKENI. The CDR3 DNA reads TGTGCCAGCTCACCGAGGAACTCGGATGGGGAGCAGTTCTTC. This translates into CASSPRNSDGEQFF. The full variable domain, in which reference TRBV18 and TRBJ2-1 provide the parts outside the CDR3, is NAGVMQNPRHLVRRRGQEARLRCSPMKGHSHVYWYRQLPEEGLKFMVYLQKENIIDESGMPKERFSAEFPKEGPSILRIQQVVRGDSAAYFCASSPRNSDGEQFFGPGTRLTVL.

This clone was seen only once. The chain uses TRBV18 and TRBJ1-4; D is uncertain. This CDR3 has 12 residues. V lost 3 bases to trimming and J lost 6 bases, with 5 bases between them. In germline, CDR1 is KGHSH, CDR2 LQKENI. The CDR3 region has the DNA TGTGCCAGCTCACCTGGGGATGAAAAACTGTTTTTT. This sequence encodes CASSPGDEKLFF.

This chain joins TRBV9 and TRBJ1-2; the match to TRBD1 covers 7 bases. With V trimmed by 3 bases and J by 4 bases, 12 bases remained unmatched. Germline lookup yields CDR1 SGDLS and CDR2 YYNGEE. This CDR3 is 16 amino acids long. CDR3: CASSAHGGGQSYGYTF. The DNA of the CDR3 is TGTGCCAGCAGCGCCCACGGGGGGGGACAGTCCTATGGCTACACCTTC.

The V call is TRBV27, the J call TRBJ1-1; D is uncertain. The germline gives CDR1 MNHEY, CDR2 SMNVEV (reference sequence). Trimming took off 7 bases at V and 4 bases at J, with 10 bases between the two ends. This CDR3 has 12 residues. CDR3 sequence (DNA): TGTGCCAGCATTGGGCCCGGCACTGAAGCTTTCTTT. Translating it yields CASIGPGTEAFF.

V gene TRBV5-6 combines with J gene TRBJ1-5; possibly TRBD1 for D (5 bases). Germline V gives CDR1 SGHDT, CDR2 YYEEEE. V shed 5 bases and J shed 5 bases, with 17 bases lying between them. The CDR3 is 15 residues long. CDR3 nucleotide sequence: TGTGCCAGCAGTCGGTGGGGCGGGGGAGATCAGCCCCAGCATTTT. Its translation: CASSRWGGGDQPQHF.

The chain recombines TRBV2 with TRBJ1-1, with 8 bases lining up with TRBD1. Trimming at V came to 5 bases and at J to 2 bases, leaving 4 bases not matched to a gene. This CDR3 spans 14 amino acids. Looked up from germline, CDR1 is SNHLY and CDR2 is FYNNEI. CDR3 DNA: TGTGCCAGCAGTTGGACAGGGTCTAACACTGAAGCTTTCTTT. Protein product: CASSWTGSNTEAFF.

V usage is TRBV20-1 and J usage is TRBJ2-5; D could derive from TRBD1 or TRBD2 (6 bases each). The germline gives CDR1 DFQATT, CDR2 SNEGSKA (reference sequence). There are 13 residues in the CDR3. The ends were cut back, 3 bases at V and 5 bases at J, with 13 bases in the middle. The CDR3 region is CSASVGGLETQYF. The CDR3 DNA reads TGCAGTGCTAGTGTCGGGGGCTTGGAGACCCAGTACTTC.

The V gene is TRBV5-6, the J gene TRBJ2-5; weak D call: TRBD2 (7 bases). The CDR3 is 14 amino acids. In germline, CDR1 is SGHDT, CDR2 YYEEEE. V was trimmed by 3 bases and J by 5 bases, leaving 14 bases between them. The DNA for the CDR3 is TGTGCCAGCAGCTCCCGTCGGGGGGCTGAGACCCAGTACTTC. It encodes CASSSRRGAETQYF. Full variable domain (outside the CDR3, taken from reference TRBV5-6 and TRBJ2-5): DAGVTQSPTHLIKTRGQQVTLRCSPKSGHDTVSWYQQALGQGPQFIFQYYEEEERQRGNFPDRFSGHQFPNYSSELNVNALLLGDSALYLCASSSRRGAETQYFGPGTRLLVL.

The J gene is TRBJ2-7, the V gene TRBV5-1; 11 nucleotides agree with TRBD2. The CDR3 has 14 residues. V shed 3 bases, J shed 8 bases, and the junction held 7 bases outside the gene matches. CDR1 SGHRS and CDR2 YFSETQ come from the germline V gene. This CDR3 reads CASSSLAGGSQQYF. The DNA for the CDR3 is TGCGCCAGCAGCTCGCTAGCGGGGGGCTCCCAGCAGTACTTC.

This clone was seen a handful of times. The J gene is TRBJ2-7, the V gene TRBV25-1; D uncertain. Germline V gives CDR1 MGHDK, CDR2 SYGVNS. Trimming pared 5 bases from V and 9 bases from J, leaving 23 bases between. This CDR3 region has 15 residues. In nucleotides, the CDR3 is TGTGCCAGCAGTCCTTCCTGGGCCCAAATGTCGGGGCAGTACTTC. It codes for CASSPSWAQMSGQYF.

The chain combines TRBV2 with TRBJ2-5; perhaps TRBD2 as D (6 bases). V shed 8 bases and J shed 7 bases, with 20 bases lying between them. CDR3 length: 14 amino acids. Germline CDR1 and CDR2: SNHLY and FYNNEI. The CDR3, as DNA: TGTGCCAGCGGCGGTTTACGTGCGGAGGGGACCCAGTACTTC. Protein product: CASGGLRAEGTQYF.

This clone appeared a few times. CDR3 in amino acids: CASIGRASGYTF. The CDR3 DNA sequence: TGTGCCAGTATAGGCAGGGCGAGCGGCTACACCTTC. This chain uses TRBV19 with TRBJ1-2; D is possibly TRBD1 (5 bases). The length of the CDR3 is 12 residues. V was shortened by 7 bases and J by 8 bases, with 14 bases between the two germline ends. Per the germline V gene, CDR1 is LNHDA and CDR2 is SQIVND (reference sequence).

The V call is TRBV6-5, the J call TRBJ1-2; 10 bases map to TRBD1. This CDR3 region has 15 residues. Trimming removed 5 bases from V and 4 bases from J; junction bases left unmatched: 7. CDR1 is MNHEY, CDR2 SVGAGI, per germline. This chain's CDR3 is CASSTTGGSSYGYTF. CDR3 sequence (DNA): TGTGCCAGCAGTACGACAGGGGGCAGTAGCTATGGCTACACCTTC.